Listed here are 4 T cell receptor beta chains from one sample, sequenced in a study of metastatic and nonmetastatic thyroid tumors (dated by TCRdb to 2020 to 2022). Before undergoing thyroid surgery, none of the patients had been given any kind of treatment. Preparation of the library involved PCR. Data came from an Illumina HiSeq 4000. Clones were called with MiXCR by TCRdb after fastp trimmed the public reads at Q25, and only in-frame beta chains were retained. Recorded for this sample are about 14,000 clones; about 12% of them occurred a single time. Of the sample, just over 14% is held by the ten largest clones. The sequencing sample was made of blood. The receptor set was obtained from a female donor with papillary thyroid cancer or a benign thyroid nodule (not recorded which). Some clones in this sample may be carry-over from other donors' samples.

This clone was observed at least ten times. A much larger clone differs from this one at a single base, so this may be a read error. The sample contains more than one DNA sequence encoding this CDR3. The V gene is TRBV2, the J gene TRBJ1-5; no clear D gene. The germline CDR1 and CDR2 sequences are SNHLY and FYNNEI. This CDR3 is 14 amino acids long. Trimming shortened V by 3 bases and J by 3 bases, and 9 bases separated the two germline ends. The CDR3 is CASSESTHNQPQHF. Here the CDR3 DNA reads TGTGCCAGCAGTGAGTCTACCCACAATCAGCCCCAGCATTTT.

The CDR3, as DNA: TGTGCCAGCAGCCAGGTTTTTAGCGGAAGTCCCCACGAGCAGTACTTC. This encodes CASSQVFSGSPHEQYF. V is TRBV4-2 and J is TRBJ2-7, with D perhaps matching TRBD2 (6 bases). The CDR3 extends over 16 amino acids. V lost 3 bases, J lost 5 bases, and 20 bases lay in between. CDR1 and CDR2 from the germline V gene are LGHNA and YNFKEQ.

By share, this clone ranks as medium-sized. This chain joins TRBV6-2 or TRBV6-3 and TRBJ2-7; perhaps TRBD2 as D (6 bases). This CDR3 has 17 residues. Germline-derived CDR1 and CDR2 are MNHEY and SVGEGT. The ends were cut back, 7 bases at V and 6 bases at J, with 28 bases in the middle. The CDR3 is CASTPVGAGPPGPEQYF. For the CDR3, the DNA is TGTGCCAGCACCCCTGTCGGAGCGGGCCCGCCGGGCCCCGAGCAGTACTTC.

By proportion, this clone is medium-sized (0.01 to 0.1%). Here the CDR3 reads CASSYSRRTVIYGYTF. DNA of the CDR3: TGTGCCAGCAGTTACTCACGTCGGACGGTTATCTATGGCTACACCTTC. The rearrangement uses TRBV6-6 and TRBJ1-2; D unclear. Germline CDR1 and CDR2: MNHNY and SVGAGI (reference sequence). This CDR3 spans 16 amino acids. Trimming cost V 0 bases and J 4 bases, with 15 bases left between them.